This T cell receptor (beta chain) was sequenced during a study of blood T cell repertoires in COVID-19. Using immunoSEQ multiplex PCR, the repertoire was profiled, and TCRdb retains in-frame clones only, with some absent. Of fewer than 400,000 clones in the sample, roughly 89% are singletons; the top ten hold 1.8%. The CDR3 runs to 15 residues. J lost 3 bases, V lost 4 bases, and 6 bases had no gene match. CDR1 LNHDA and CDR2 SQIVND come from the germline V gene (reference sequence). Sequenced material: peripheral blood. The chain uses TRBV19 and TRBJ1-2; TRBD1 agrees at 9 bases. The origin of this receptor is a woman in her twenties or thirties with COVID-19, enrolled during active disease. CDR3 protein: CASSRSQGAHYGYTF. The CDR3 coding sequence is TGTGCCAGTAGTAGATCACAGGGGGCTCACTATGGCTACACCTTC.